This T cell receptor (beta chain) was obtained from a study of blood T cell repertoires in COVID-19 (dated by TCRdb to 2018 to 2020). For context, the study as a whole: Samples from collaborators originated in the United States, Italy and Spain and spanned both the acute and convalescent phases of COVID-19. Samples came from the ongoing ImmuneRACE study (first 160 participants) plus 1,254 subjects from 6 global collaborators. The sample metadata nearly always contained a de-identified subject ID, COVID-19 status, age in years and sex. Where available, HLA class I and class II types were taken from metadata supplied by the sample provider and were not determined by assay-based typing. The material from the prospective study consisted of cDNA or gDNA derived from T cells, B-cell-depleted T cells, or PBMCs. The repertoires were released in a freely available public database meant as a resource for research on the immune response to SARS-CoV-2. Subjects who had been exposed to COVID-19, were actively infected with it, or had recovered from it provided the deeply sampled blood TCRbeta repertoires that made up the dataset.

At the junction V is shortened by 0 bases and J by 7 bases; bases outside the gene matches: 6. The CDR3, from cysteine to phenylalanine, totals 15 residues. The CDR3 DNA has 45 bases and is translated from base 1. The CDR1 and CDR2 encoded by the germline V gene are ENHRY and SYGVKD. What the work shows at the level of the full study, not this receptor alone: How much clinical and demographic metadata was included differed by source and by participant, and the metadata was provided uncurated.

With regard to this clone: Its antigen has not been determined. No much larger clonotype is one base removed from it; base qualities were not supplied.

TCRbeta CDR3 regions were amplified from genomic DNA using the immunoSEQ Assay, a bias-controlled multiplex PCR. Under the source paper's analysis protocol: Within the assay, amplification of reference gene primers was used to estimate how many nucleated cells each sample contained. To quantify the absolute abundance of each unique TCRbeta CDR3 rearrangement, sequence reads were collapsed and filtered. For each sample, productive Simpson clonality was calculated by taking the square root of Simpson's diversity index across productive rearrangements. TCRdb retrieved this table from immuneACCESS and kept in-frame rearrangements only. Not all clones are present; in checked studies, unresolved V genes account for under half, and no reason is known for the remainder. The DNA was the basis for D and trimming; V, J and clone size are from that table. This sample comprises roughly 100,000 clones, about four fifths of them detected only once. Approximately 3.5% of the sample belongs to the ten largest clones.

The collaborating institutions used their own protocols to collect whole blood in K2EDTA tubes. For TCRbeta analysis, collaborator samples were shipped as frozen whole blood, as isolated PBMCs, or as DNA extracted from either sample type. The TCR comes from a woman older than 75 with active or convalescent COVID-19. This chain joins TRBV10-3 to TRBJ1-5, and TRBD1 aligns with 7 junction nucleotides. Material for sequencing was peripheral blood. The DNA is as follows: TGTGCCATCAGTGAGTCGAAAAGGGGGCGGCAGCCCCAGCATTTT. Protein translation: CAISESKRGRQPQHF.